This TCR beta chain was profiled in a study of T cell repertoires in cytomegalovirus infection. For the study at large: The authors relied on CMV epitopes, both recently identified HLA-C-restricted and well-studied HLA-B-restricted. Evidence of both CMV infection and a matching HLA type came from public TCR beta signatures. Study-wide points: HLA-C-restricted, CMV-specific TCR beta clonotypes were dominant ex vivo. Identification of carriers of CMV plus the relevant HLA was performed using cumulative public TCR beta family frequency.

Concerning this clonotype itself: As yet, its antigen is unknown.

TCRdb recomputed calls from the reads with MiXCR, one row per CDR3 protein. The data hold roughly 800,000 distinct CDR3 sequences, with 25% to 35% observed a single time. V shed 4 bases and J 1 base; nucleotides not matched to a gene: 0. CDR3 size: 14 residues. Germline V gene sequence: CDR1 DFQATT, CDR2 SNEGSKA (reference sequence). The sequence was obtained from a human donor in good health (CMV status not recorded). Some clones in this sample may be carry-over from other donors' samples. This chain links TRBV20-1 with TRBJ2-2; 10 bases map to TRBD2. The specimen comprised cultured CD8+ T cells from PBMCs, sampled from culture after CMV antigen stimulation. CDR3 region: CSAIAGGNTGELFF. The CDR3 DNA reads TGCAGTGCTATAGCGGGGGGGAACACCGGGGAGCTGTTTTTT.